This T cell receptor beta chain is from a study of PD-1 blockade in classical Hodgkin lymphoma. Noted time point: cycle 4 day 1 (C4D1), after 6 weeks of nivolumab. All trial patients relapsed after autologous stem cell transplantation. Patients showed best responses of complete response, partial response or progressive disease. Germline CDR1 is MNHEY and CDR2 is SMNVEV (reference sequence). The CDR3 totals 15 residues. J gave up 9 bases and V 5 bases, and 4 bases lay outside the gene matches. Only in-frame clones appear in the TCRdb table, and some are missing; sequencing was by immunoSEQ multiplex PCR. This sample has roughly 50,000 clones, with nearly 90% found just once.

The material sequenced was peripheral blood mononuclear cells (PBMCs), taken before the fourth cycle of nivolumab. The chain is built from TRBV27 and TRBJ2-1; 16 bases fit TRBD2. The TCR sequence derives from a human donor with classical Hodgkin lymphoma. The CDR3, as DNA: TGTGCCAGCAGTCCGGGACTAGCGGGAGGGCCTGAGCAGTTCTTC. This translates into CASSPGLAGGPEQFF.